This TCR beta chain was profiled in a study of T cell responses to AZD1222 COVID-19 vaccine. Germline loops: CDR1 MNHEY, CDR2 SMNVEV (reference sequence). Trimming took off 2 bases at V and 2 bases at J, with 9 bases between the two ends. The CDR3 consists of 14 residues. Generated by immunoSEQ multiplex PCR, the TCRdb table keeps only in-frame clones and is missing some. Among 130,000 or so clones listed, approximately 90% were seen once. For this clone: The antigen remains unidentified.

Findings and caveats of the study: Mapped onto spike, vaccine-associated CD4 TCRs spanned it and were dominant at 160-218 and 743-854. After two AZD1222 doses, spike-specific TCR breadth and depth rose versus day 0. Unmutated regions of variants are reportedly targeted by nearly half of spike-specific TCRs. In a largely white British group with more females than males, clonal diversity was possibly underestimated.

The chain couples TRBV27 to TRBJ1-2, with D hard to call. The sequence came from an adult in good health. The sample was peripheral blood, taken on day 0 of AZD1222 vaccination. CDR3 coding DNA: TGTGCCAGCAGTTTACTATCCAGCAACTATGGCTACACCTTC. Translated: CASSLLSSNYGYTF.